A selection of T cell receptor beta chains follows, all from one sample in a study of blood T cell repertoires in COVID-19. Only in-frame clones appear in the TCRdb table, and some are missing; sequencing was by immunoSEQ multiplex PCR. The sample contains approximately 58,000 clones, 75% to 80% of which appear only once. Source material: peripheral blood. Receptor source: a man aged 65-85 years with active or convalescent COVID-19. CDR3s include the opening cysteine and the closing phenylalanine or tryptophan. A D gene is named only where the DNA matches it firmly. Not every row has a clone size; where given, it reads once, few, many or a size class.

>TRBD1|TRBJ2-5|-|TRBV5-1
CASSKGQDQETQYF
TGCGCCAGCAGCAAGGGACAGGATCAAGAGACCCAGTACTTC
>TRBD1|TRBJ1-1|once|TRBV11-2
CASMDRDRDTEAFF
TGTGCCAGCATGGATCGGGACAGGGACACTGAAGCTTTCTTT
>-|TRBJ2-7|-|TRBV27
CASSLSVQYEQYF
TGTGCCAGCAGTTTAAGTGTTCAGTACGAGCAGTACTTC
>TRBD1|TRBJ1-3|-|TRBV28
CASIGTAGNTIYF
TGTGCCAGCATTGGGACAGCTGGAAACACCATATATTTT
>-|TRBJ1-1|many|TRBV29-1
CSAKTDSNTEAFF
TGCAGCGCTAAGACAGACTCGAACACTGAAGCTTTCTTT
>-|TRBJ2-2|-|TRBV9
CASSEGGGRPTGELFF
TGTGCCAGCAGCGAGGGCGGGGGCAGACCCACCGGGGAGCTGTTTTTT
>-|TRBJ2-4|-|TRBV27
CASSSRQDLAKNIQYF
TGTGCCAGCAGTTCCCGACAGGACTTAGCCAAAAACATTCAGTACTTC
>TRBD1|TRBJ2-7|-|TRBV7-6
CASSLGTGPYEQYF
TGTGCCAGCAGCCTCGGGACAGGTCCCTACGAGCAGTACTTC
>TRBD1|TRBJ1-3|-|TRBV6-5
CASSIRGSGGNTIYF
TGTGCCAGCAGTATCAGGGGGTCGGGTGGAAACACCATATATTTT
>-|TRBJ1-2|-|TRBV27
CASSPQAGVRSYTF
TGTGCCAGCAGTCCTCAAGCAGGGGTTCGTAGCTACACCTTC